The TCR beta chain described here comes from a study of T cell repertoires in cytomegalovirus infection. Study results and caveats: In two of eight donors, the top clonotype was HLA-C-restricted CMV-specific.

CDR1 is MNHEY, CDR2 SVGAGI, per germline. V lost 10 bases to trimming and J lost 0 bases, with 14 bases between them. The CDR3 is 14 amino acids. With regard to this clonotype: The antigen remains unidentified.

TCRdb passed the reads through MiXCR, listing each CDR3 protein once. The profile shows fewer than 650,000 distinct CDR3 sequences, around two fifths of them singletons. The chain is built from TRBV6-5 and TRBJ2-3; the D gene is possibly TRBD1 (6 bases). Material: cultured PBMCs, obtained from culture after CMV antigen stimulation. This receptor was taken from a human donor in good health (CMV status not recorded). Some clones in this sample may be carry-over from other donors' samples. The CDR3 DNA reads TGTGCCACAACACGGGACACAAGCACAGATACGCAGTATTTT. Translating it yields CATTRDTSTDTQYF.